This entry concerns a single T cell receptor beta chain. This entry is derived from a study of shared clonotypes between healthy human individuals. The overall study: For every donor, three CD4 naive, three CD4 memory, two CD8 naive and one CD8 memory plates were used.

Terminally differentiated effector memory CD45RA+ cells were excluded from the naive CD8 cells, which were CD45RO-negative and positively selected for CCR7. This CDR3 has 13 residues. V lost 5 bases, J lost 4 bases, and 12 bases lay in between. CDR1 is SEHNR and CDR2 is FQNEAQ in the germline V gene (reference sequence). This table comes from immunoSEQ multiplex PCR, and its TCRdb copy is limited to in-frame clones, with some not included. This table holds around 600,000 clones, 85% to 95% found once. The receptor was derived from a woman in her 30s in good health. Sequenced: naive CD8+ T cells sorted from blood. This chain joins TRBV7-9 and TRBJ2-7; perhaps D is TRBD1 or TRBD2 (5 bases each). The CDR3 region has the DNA TGTGCCAGCAGCCCCGAGAGGGGTTACGAGCAGTACTTC. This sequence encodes CASSPERGYEQYF.